These T cell receptor beta chains were read from a single sample in a study of T cell clones after liver transplantation. Only in-frame clones appear in the TCRdb table, and some are missing; sequencing was by immunoSEQ multiplex PCR. The sample lists roughly 120,000 clones, 90% occurring once. The source material was CD4+ T cells from blood, sampled 12 months after liver transplant. Receptors originate from a human patient who received a liver transplant. Some T cells may trace back to the graft donor. Each CDR3 is given with its conserved first and last residue. Clone size is given for some rows only: seen once, a few or many times, or a class if the clone is expanded.

abundance: .; v_gene: TRBV11-3; CDR3aa: CASSLAIGLSHEQYF
abundance: .; v_gene: TRBV18; CDR3aa: CASSRPPFRTSNTGELFF
abundance: .; v_gene: TRBV7-5; CDR3aa: CVRSNPGLAGGRYPSSYEQYF
abundance: .; v_gene: TRBV2; CDR3aa: CASSDRQMSYEQYF
abundance: .; v_gene: TRBV27; CDR3aa: CASKWDRGHSPLHF
abundance: .; v_gene: TRBV6-6; CDR3aa: CAWKSLLPYEQYF
abundance: .; v_gene: TRBV18; CDR3aa: CASHTASGSTQYF
abundance: once; v_gene: TRBV4-3; CDR3aa: CASSQDLSAGQGKIWNTEAFF
abundance: once; v_gene: TRBV7-9; CDR3aa: CASSPRVSSSYNEQFF
abundance: .; v_gene: TRBV29-1; CDR3aa: CSVTGPNEQFF
abundance: .; v_gene: TRBV21-1; CDR3aa: CANKRTSGRNDGELFF
abundance: .; v_gene: TRBV19; CDR3aa: CASSIRFRSSGNEQFF
abundance: .; v_gene: TRBV30; CDR3aa: CAWSGSRAGYGEEQYF
abundance: .; v_gene: TRBV11-2; CDR3aa: CASSPGGSGQPQHF
abundance: .; v_gene: TRBV9; CDR3aa: CASSAFQGLAGGSDTQYF
abundance: .; v_gene: TRBV7-7; CDR3aa: CASSSGVAGGTETQYF
abundance: .; v_gene: TRBV5-4; CDR3aa: CASSSSRGRELFF
abundance: .; v_gene: TRBV4-1; CDR3aa: CASSQDHNYEQYF
abundance: once; v_gene: TRBV27; CDR3aa: CASSLSEQGVREQYF
abundance: .; v_gene: TRBV19; CDR3aa: CATATAGELFF
abundance: .; v_gene: TRBV7-9; CDR3aa: CASSLALTGFSGANVLTF
abundance: .; v_gene: TRBV29-1; CDR3aa: CSVGPWGYEQFF
abundance: .; v_gene: TRBV2; CDR3aa: CASTPGGDRKTQYF
abundance: .; v_gene: TRBV5-1; CDR3aa: CASSPGLFTDTQYF
abundance: .; v_gene: TRBV7-3; CDR3aa: CASSSDTRSGRRYNEQFF
abundance: once; v_gene: TRBV18; CDR3aa: CASSLADLYEQYF
abundance: .; v_gene: TRBV7-9; CDR3aa: CASIDGLAVHTGELFF
abundance: once; v_gene: TRBV11-3; CDR3aa: CASSLGGVDRDTQYF
abundance: .; v_gene: TRBV5-4; CDR3aa: CASTPGGGGASEQYF
abundance: few; v_gene: TRBV2; CDR3aa: CASSEAGTTEAFF
abundance: .; v_gene: TRBV5-1; CDR3aa: CASSFNSYEQYF
abundance: .; v_gene: TRBV18; CDR3aa: CASSPSLTNEKLFF
abundance: .; v_gene: TRBV18; CDR3aa: CASSPTGSEQPQHF
abundance: .; v_gene: TRBV4-3; CDR3aa: CASSQRDSWGTQYF
abundance: .; v_gene: TRBV7-9; CDR3aa: CASSFRSSSYNEQFF
abundance: .; v_gene: TRBV10-3; CDR3aa: CAISGLAGGTDTQYF
abundance: .; v_gene: TRBV5-1; CDR3aa: CASSLGGDYYEQYF
abundance: .; v_gene: TRBV7-2; CDR3aa: CASSMGRSYEQYF
abundance: .; v_gene: TRBV7-3; CDR3aa: CASSPQPSPTGELFF
abundance: medium-sized; v_gene: TRBV5-6; CDR3aa: CASSLEALEGKLFF
abundance: .; v_gene: TRBV7-2; CDR3aa: CASSLLSTEAFF